One sample yielded the 3 T cell receptor beta chains listed below, sequenced in a study of cytomegalovirus exposure and HLA in healthy donors. Assay used: immunoSEQ multiplex PCR; TCRdb lists only in-frame clones, some missing. The profile shows about 88,000 clones, approximately 84% of them singletons. The material sequenced was PBMCs. The receptors originated from a woman under 30 in good health and CMV-seropositive.

DNA for the CDR3: TGTGCCAGTAGTATTTTAAGGGACAGTTATGGCTACACCTTC. Residues: CASSILRDSYGYTF. This chain uses TRBV19 with TRBJ1-2; 7 bases fit TRBD1. CDR1 is LNHDA, CDR2 SQIVND, per germline (reference sequence). Trimming took 3 bases from V and 5 from J; bases not matched to a gene: 6. This CDR3 region has 14 residues.

DNA for the CDR3: TGTGCCAGCAGCCCCAACAGGGCCGGCAATCAGCCCCAGCATTTT. Translating gives CASSPNRAGNQPQHF. The gene calls are TRBV6-1 and TRBJ1-5; the D gene is possibly TRBD1 (6 bases). CDR1 MNHNS and CDR2 SASEGT come from the germline V gene. This CDR3 contains 15 residues. Trimming removed 6 bases at V and 2 bases at J, with 14 bases between.

The CDR3 spells CASSLGGMGGQPQHF. As DNA, the CDR3 is TGTGCCAGCAGCTTAGGAGGCATGGGGGGTCAGCCCCAGCATTTT. J is TRBJ1-5 and V is TRBV7-9; tentatively, D is TRBD1 (5 bases). The CDR3 spans 15 residues. V dropped 1 base and J dropped 6 bases, with 13 bases sitting between them. Germline-derived CDR1 and CDR2 are SEHNR and FQNEAQ (reference sequence).